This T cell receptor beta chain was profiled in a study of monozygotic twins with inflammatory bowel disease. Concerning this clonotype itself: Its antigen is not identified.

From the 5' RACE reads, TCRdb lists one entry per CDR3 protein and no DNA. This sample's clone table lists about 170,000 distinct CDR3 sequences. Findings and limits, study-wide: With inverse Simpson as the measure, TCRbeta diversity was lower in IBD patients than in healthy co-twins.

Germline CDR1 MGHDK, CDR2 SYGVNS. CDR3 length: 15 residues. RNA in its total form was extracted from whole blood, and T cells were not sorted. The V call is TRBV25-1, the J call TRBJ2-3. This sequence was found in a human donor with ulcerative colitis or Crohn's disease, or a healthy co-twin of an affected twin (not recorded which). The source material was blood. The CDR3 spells CASSERGVYTDTQYF.